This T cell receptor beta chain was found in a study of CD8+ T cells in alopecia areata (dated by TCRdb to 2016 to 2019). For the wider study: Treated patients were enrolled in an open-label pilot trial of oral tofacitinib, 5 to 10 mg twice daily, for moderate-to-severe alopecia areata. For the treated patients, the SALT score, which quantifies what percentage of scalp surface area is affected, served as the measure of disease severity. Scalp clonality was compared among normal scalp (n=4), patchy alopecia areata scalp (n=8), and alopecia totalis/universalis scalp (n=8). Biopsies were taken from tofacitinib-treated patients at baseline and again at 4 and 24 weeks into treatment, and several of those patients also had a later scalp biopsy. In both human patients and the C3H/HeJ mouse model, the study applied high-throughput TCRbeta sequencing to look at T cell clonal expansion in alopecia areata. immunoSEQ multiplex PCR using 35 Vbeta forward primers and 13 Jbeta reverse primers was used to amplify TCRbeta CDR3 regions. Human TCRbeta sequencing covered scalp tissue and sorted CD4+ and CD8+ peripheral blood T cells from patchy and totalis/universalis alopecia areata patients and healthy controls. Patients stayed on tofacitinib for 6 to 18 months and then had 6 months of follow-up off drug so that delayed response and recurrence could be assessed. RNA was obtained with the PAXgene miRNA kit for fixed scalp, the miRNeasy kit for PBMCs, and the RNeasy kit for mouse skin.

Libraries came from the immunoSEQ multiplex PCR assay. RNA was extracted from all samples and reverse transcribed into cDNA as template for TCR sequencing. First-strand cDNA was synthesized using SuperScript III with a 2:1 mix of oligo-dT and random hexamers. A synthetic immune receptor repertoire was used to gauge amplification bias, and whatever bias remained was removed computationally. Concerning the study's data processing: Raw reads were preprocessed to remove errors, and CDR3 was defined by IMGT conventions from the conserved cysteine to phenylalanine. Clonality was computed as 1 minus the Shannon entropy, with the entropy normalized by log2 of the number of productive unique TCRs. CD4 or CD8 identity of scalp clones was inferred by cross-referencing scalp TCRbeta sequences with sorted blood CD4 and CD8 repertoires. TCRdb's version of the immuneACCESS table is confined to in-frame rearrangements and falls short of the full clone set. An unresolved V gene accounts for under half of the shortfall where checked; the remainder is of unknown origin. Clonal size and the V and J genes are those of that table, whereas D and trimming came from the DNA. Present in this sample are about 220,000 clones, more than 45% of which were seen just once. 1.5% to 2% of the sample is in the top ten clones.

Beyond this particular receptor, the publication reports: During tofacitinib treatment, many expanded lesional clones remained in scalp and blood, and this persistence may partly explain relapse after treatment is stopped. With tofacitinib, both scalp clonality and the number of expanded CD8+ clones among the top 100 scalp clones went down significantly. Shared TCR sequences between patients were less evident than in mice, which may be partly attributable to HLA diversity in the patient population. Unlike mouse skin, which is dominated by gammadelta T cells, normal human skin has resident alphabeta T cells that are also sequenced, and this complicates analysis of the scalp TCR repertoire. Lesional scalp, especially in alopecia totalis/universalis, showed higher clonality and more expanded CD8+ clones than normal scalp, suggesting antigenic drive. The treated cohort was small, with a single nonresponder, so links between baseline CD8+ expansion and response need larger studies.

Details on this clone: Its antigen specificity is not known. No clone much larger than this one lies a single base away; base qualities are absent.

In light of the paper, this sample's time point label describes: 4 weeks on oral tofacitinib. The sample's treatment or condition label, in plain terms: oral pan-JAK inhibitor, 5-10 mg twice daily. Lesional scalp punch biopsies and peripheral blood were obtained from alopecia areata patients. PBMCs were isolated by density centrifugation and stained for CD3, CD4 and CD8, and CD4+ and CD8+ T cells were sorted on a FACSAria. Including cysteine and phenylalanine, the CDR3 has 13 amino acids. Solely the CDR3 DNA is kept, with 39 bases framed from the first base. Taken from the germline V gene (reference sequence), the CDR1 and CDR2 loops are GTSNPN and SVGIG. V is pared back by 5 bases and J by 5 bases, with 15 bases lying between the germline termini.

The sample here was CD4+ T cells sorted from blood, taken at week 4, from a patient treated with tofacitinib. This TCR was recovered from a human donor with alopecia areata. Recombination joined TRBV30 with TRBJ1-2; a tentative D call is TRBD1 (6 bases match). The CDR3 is CAWEPDRPYGYTF. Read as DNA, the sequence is TGTGCCTGGGAACCAGACAGGCCGTATGGCTACACCTTC.